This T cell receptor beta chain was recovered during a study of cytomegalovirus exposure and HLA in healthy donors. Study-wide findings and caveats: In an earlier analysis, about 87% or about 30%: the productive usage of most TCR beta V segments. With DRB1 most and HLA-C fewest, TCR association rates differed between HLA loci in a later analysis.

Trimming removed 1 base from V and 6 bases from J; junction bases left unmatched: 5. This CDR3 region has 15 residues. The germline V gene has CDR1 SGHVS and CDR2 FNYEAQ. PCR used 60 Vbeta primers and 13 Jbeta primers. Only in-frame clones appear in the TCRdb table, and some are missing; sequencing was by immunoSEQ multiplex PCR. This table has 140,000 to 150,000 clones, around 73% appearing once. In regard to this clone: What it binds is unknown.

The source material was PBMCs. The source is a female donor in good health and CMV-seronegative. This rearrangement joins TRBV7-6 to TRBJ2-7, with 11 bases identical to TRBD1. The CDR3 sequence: CASSLGGGTGGEQYF. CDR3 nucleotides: TGTGCCAGCAGCTTAGGGGGGGGGACAGGGGGCGAGCAGTACTTC.